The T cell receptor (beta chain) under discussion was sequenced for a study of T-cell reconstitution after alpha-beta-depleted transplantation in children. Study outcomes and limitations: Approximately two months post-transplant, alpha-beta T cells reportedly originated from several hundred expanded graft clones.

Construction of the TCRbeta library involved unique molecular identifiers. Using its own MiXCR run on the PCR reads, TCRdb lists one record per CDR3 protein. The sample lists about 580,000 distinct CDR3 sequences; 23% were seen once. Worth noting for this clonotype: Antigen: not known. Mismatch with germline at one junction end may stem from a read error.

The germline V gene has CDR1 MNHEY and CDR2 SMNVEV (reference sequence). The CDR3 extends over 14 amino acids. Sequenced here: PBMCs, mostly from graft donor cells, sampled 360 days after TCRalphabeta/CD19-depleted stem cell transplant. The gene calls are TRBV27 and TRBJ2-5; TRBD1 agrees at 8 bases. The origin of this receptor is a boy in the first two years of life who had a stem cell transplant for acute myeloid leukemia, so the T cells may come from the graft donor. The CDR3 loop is CAGSEYRGEETQYF. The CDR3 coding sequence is TGTGCCGGCAGTGAATACAGGGGGGAAGAGACCCAGTACTTC.